These T cell receptor beta chains were read from a single sample in a study of radiotherapy plus CTLA-4 blockade in lung cancer. The repertoire was sequenced with immunoSEQ multiplex PCR; TCRdb's copy has only in-frame clones and lacks some. The sample holds tens of thousands of clones, around 78% seen once. This specimen consisted of peripheral blood, obtained from a patient treated with radiotherapy plus ipilimumab. The receptors were sampled from a human donor with non-small cell lung cancer who had a partial response to radiotherapy plus ipilimumab. Some clones in this sample may be carry-over from other donors' samples. Each CDR3 is given with its conserved first and last residue. The D gene is left open where the match is weak. Some rows mark clone size as missing; the rest say once, few, many or name a class of expanded clone.

size,J,D,V,CDR3,DNA
-,TRBJ2-7,TRBD1,TRBV5-1,CASSFSGQGYEQYF,TGCGCCAGCAGCTTCTCGGGACAGGGCTACGAGCAGTACTTC
-,TRBJ2-3,TRBD1,TRBV11-3,CASSGISTGSDTQYF,TGTGCCAGCAGCGGCATTTCGACAGGGTCGGATACGCAGTATTTT
few,TRBJ1-4,-,TRBV11-3,CASSLGRANEKLFF,TGTGCCAGCAGCTTAGGGAGGGCTAATGAAAAACTGTTTTTT
-,TRBJ2-1,TRBD2,TRBV11-3,CASSASVRRLAEQFF,TGTGCCAGCAGCGCATCTGTAAGAAGACTAGCCGAGCAGTTCTTC
-,TRBJ2-3,TRBD2,TRBV7-7,CASSLEGGSTDTQYF,TGTGCCAGCAGCTTAGAAGGCGGGAGTACTGATACGCAGTATTTT
once,TRBJ1-5,-,TRBV7-3,CASSLRQFHGSPNQPQHF,TGTGCCAGCAGCTTACGACAGTTCCACGGATCACCGAATCAGCCCCAGCATTTT
-,TRBJ2-3,TRBD2,TRBV11-3,CASSPSGDSSTDTQYF,TGTGCCAGCAGCCCGAGCGGGGACTCTAGCACAGATACGCAGTATTTT
-,TRBJ2-1,-,TRBV11-2,CASSRSGNEQFF,TGTGCCAGCAGCCGCAGCGGCAATGAGCAGTTCTTC
-,TRBJ1-4,TRBD1,TRBV6-6,CASSYSGQASKLFF,TGTGCCAGCAGTTACTCCGGACAGGCGTCAAAACTGTTTTTT
-,TRBJ2-1,TRBD2,TRBV5-1,CASSLPGLAGGGTYNEQFF,TGCGCCAGCAGCTTACCGGGACTAGCGGGGGGCGGGACCTACAATGAGCAGTTCTTC
-,TRBJ2-7,TRBD1,TRBV6-5,CASSYRQGGPYEQYF,TGTGCCAGCAGTTACCGACAGGGTGGTCCCTACGAGCAGTACTTC
-,TRBJ2-1,TRBD2,TRBV27,CASSSLAGGYNEQFF,TGTGCCAGCAGTTCGCTAGCGGGGGGATACAATGAGCAGTTCTTC
-,TRBJ2-5,TRBD2,TRBV14,CASSPRISGAKETQYF,TGTGCCAGCAGCCCCCGTATCAGCGGGGCCAAAGAGACCCAGTACTTC
-,TRBJ2-1,-,TRBV7-9,CASSPTGNEQFF,TGTGCCAGCAGCCCCACAGGGAATGAGCAGTTCTTC
-,TRBJ2-1,TRBD2,TRBV5-1,CASSYSGGARNEQFF,TGCGCCAGCAGCTATAGCGGGGGGGCACGAAATGAGCAGTTCTTC
-,TRBJ2-7,TRBD1,TRBV5-4,CASSPRTGAYEQYF,TGTGCCAGCAGCCCAAGGACAGGGGCCTACGAGCAGTACTTC
few,TRBJ1-1,-,TRBV14,CASSQVFTEAFF,TGTGCCAGCAGCCAAGTATTTACTGAAGCTTTCTTT
-,TRBJ1-4,TRBD1,TRBV19,CASTLPGQGEEKLFF,TGTGCCAGTACTCTACCCGGACAGGGGGAGGAAAAACTGTTTTTT
-,TRBJ2-3,-,TRBV11-2,CASSLERGGDTQYF,TGTGCCAGCAGCTTAGAGCGGGGTGGAGATACGCAGTATTTT
-,TRBJ1-3,-,TRBV11-3,CASSGPRATIYF,TGTGCCAGCAGCGGACCGAGGGCGACCATATATTTT
-,TRBJ2-3,TRBD2,TRBV9,CASSVGRAGAADTQYF,TGTGCCAGCAGCGTAGGAAGAGCGGGAGCTGCAGATACGCAGTATTTT
-,TRBJ1-2,-,TRBV28,CASSLGQSYGYTF,TGTGCCAGCAGTCTCGGACAGTCCTATGGCTACACCTTC
-,TRBJ1-4,-,TRBV30,CAWSGLGENLFF,TGTGCCTGGAGTGGACTGGGTGAAAACCTGTTTTTT
-,TRBJ1-6,-,TRBV6-5,CASSGRSYNSPLHF,TGTGCCAGCAGTGGGAGGTCCTATAATTCACCCCTCCACTTT
few,TRBJ2-1,-,TRBV9,CASSVAPSLLAYNEQFF,TGTGCCAGCAGCGTAGCCCCTAGCCTCCTAGCCTACAATGAGCAGTTCTTC
-,TRBJ1-1,-,TRBV25-1,CASSEYGRGNTEAFF,TGTGCCAGCAGTGAATATGGCCGTGGGAACACTGAAGCTTTCTTT
once,TRBJ2-5,-,TRBV7-9,CASSRSGVGDQETQYF,TGTGCCAGCAGCCGGTCGGGGGTTGGGGACCAAGAGACCCAGTACTTC
-,TRBJ1-1,-,TRBV6-5,CASSYSRVRDTEAFF,TGTGCCAGCAGTTACTCCCGGGTGAGAGATACTGAAGCTTTCTTT
-,TRBJ1-6,-,TRBV6-5,CASSPQTGVNSPLHF,TGTGCCAGCAGTCCTCAGACGGGGGTTAATTCACCCCTCCACTTT
-,TRBJ2-7,-,TRBV6-5,CASSYGAEQYF,TGTGCCAGCAGTTACGGGGCCGAGCAGTACTTC
few,TRBJ1-1,TRBD1,TRBV18,CASSPGTENTEAFF,TGTGCCAGCTCACCAGGGACAGAGAACACTGAAGCTTTCTTT
once,TRBJ2-5,-,TRBV7-2,CASSLRSSTGMETQYF,TGTGCCAGCAGCTTAAGGAGTTCTACAGGGATGGAGACCCAGTACTTC
-,TRBJ2-7,TRBD1,TRBV6-5,CASRGQGYEQYF,TGTGCCAGCCGCGGACAGGGCTACGAGCAGTACTTC
-,TRBJ1-1,TRBD1,TRBV7-8,CASSLGSGTDEAFF,TGTGCCAGCAGCCTAGGCTCCGGGACAGACGAAGCTTTCTTT
-,TRBJ2-1,-,TRBV6-5,CASSYSSSTYNEQFF,TGTGCCAGCAGTTACTCGTCCAGTACCTACAATGAGCAGTTCTTC
-,TRBJ2-5,TRBD2,TRBV28,CASSLGGRVQETQYF,TGTGCCAGCAGTCTAGGCGGGAGGGTGCAAGAGACCCAGTACTTC
-,TRBJ1-3,TRBD1,TRBV9,CASSVDPTGNSGNTIYF,TGTGCCAGCAGCGTCGACCCGACAGGGAACTCTGGAAACACCATATATTTT
-,TRBJ1-4,-,TRBV7-8,CASSLGQYNEKLFF,TGTGCCAGCAGCTTAGGACAGTATAATGAAAAACTGTTTTTT
-,TRBJ1-1,-,TRBV5-1,CASSLQGATEAFF,TGCGCCAGCAGCTTACAGGGAGCGACTGAAGCTTTCTTT
-,TRBJ2-1,TRBD2,TRBV5-1,CASSSFSGRAYNEQFF,TGCGCCAGCAGCTCATTCAGCGGGAGGGCTTACAATGAGCAGTTCTTC
few,TRBJ2-7,-,TRBV7-8,CASSPFRYRTYEQYF,TGTGCCAGCAGCCCCTTCAGGTATAGGACCTACGAGCAGTACTTC
-,TRBJ1-5,-,TRBV19,CASSRQGGWQPQHF,TGTGCCAGTAGTAGGCAGGGAGGCTGGCAGCCCCAGCATTTT
-,TRBJ1-4,-,TRBV4-3,CASSQDRGAGEKLFF,TGCGCCAGCAGCCAAGACAGGGGAGCGGGAGAAAAACTGTTTTTT
-,TRBJ1-2,-,TRBV4-1,CASSQQKRGTTNYGYTF,TGCGCCAGCAGCCAACAGAAAAGGGGAACTACTAACTATGGCTACACCTTC
-,TRBJ2-1,TRBD2,TRBV5-1,CASLGASGGANEQFF,TGCGCCAGCCTGGGGGCTAGCGGGGGGGCAAATGAGCAGTTCTTC
-,TRBJ2-7,TRBD1,TRBV5-5,CASSQSGTGIYEQYF,TGTGCCAGCAGCCAATCGGGGACAGGGATCTACGAGCAGTACTTC
once,TRBJ2-5,-,TRBV5-1,CASSRRASGVGETQYF,TGCGCCAGCAGCCGGCGGGCGTCGGGGGTTGGGGAGACCCAGTACTTC
-,TRBJ2-5,-,TRBV18,CASSDTTEETQYF,TGTGCCAGCTCAGACACCACGGAAGAGACCCAGTACTTC
-,TRBJ1-2,TRBD1,TRBV5-1,CASTDRESDGYTF,TGCGCCAGCACCGACAGGGAGAGTGATGGCTACACCTTC
few,TRBJ2-7,TRBD1,TRBV6-6,CASSYTAGQGTYEQYF,TGTGCCAGCAGTTACACCGCGGGACAGGGTACATACGAGCAGTACTTC
-,TRBJ2-2,TRBD2,TRBV7-3,CASSPTSGTSGNTGELFF,TGTGCCAGCAGCCCGACCAGCGGGACTAGCGGTAACACCGGGGAGCTGTTTTTT
-,TRBJ1-2,TRBD1,TRBV7-9,CASSFDRGKGYTF,TGTGCCAGCAGCTTCGACAGGGGGAAAGGCTACACCTTC
-,TRBJ2-1,TRBD2,TRBV7-3,CASSFGGSSYNEQFF,TGTGCCAGCAGCTTCGGGGGGAGCTCCTACAATGAGCAGTTCTTC
-,TRBJ2-7,TRBD2,TRBV2,CASRLAGGPLEQYF,TGTGCCAGCAGATTAGCGGGAGGGCCCCTCGAGCAGTACTTC
few,TRBJ2-5,TRBD2,TRBV5-1,CASSFGTSGDGETQYF,TGCGCCAGCAGCTTCGGGACTAGCGGGGACGGGGAGACCCAGTACTTC